The 30 T cell receptor beta chains reported below all come from one sample, sequenced in a study of identifying expanded T cells in peripheral blood. Assay used: immunoSEQ multiplex PCR; TCRdb lists only in-frame clones, some missing. Of some 77,000 clones in the sample, more than 75% were seen once. Sequenced input: blood. The receptors stem from a person aged 18 to 75 in good health.

This chain joins TRBV11-2 and TRBJ2-3; either TRBD1 or TRBD2 may fit D (6 bases each). V was cut by 2 bases and J by 2 bases, with 14 bases left in between. The length of the CDR3 is 16 residues. From germline, CDR1 is SGHAT and CDR2 FQNNGV. For the CDR3, the DNA is TGTGCCAGCAGCTTAATGACGGGGGCACCCACAGATACGCAGTATTTT. Its translation is CASSLMTGAPTDTQYF.

This chain joins TRBV13 and TRBJ2-7; a possible D gene is TRBD1 (5 bases). Germline V gene lookup returns CDR1 PRHDT and CDR2 FYEKMQ (reference sequence). V lost 2 bases to trimming and J lost 3 bases, with 11 bases between them. There are 14 residues in the CDR3. In DNA, the CDR3 is TGTGCCAGCAGCTTACGGATAGGACACTACGAGCAGTACTTC. Its translation: CASSLRIGHYEQYF.

The chain joins TRBV15 to TRBJ1-2; perhaps TRBD1 as D (5 bases). Trimming stripped 5 bases from V and 1 base from J, with 20 bases between. This CDR3 spans 17 amino acids. Germline-derived CDR1 and CDR2 are LNHNV and YYDKDF (reference sequence). CDR3 residues: CATSGPRGVGHNYGYTF. DNA of the CDR3: TGTGCCACCAGCGGCCCCCGGGGGGTAGGGCATAACTATGGCTACACCTTC. Supplemented by reference TRBV15 and TRBJ1-2, the full variable domain reads DAMVIQNPRYQVTQFGKPVTLSCSQTLNHNVMYWYQQKSSQAPKLLFHYYDKDFNNEADTPDNFQSRRPNTSFCFLDIRSPGLGDTAMYLCATSGPRGVGHNYGYTFGSGTRLTVV.

The V call is TRBV7-2, the J call TRBJ2-5; possible D gene TRBD1, 5 bases. The ends were cut back, 4 bases at V and 2 bases at J, with 17 bases in the middle. The CDR3 covers 16 residues. Germline V CDR1 and CDR2: SGHTA, FQGNSA. This CDR3 reads CASSSLDISWQETQYF. CDR3 DNA: TGTGCCAGCAGCTCCCTGGACATTTCGTGGCAAGAGACCCAGTACTTC. Full variable domain (rest looked up from reference TRBV7-2 and TRBJ2-5): GAGVSQSPSNKVTEKGKDVELRCDPISGHTALYWYRQSLGQGLEFLIYFQGNSAPDKSGLPSDRFSAERTGGSVSTLTIQRTQQEDSAVYLCASSSLDISWQETQYFGPGTRLLVL.

V usage is TRBV5-4 and J usage is TRBJ2-7; 11 bases are shared with TRBD2. The CDR3 loop spans 19 amino acids. V shed 1 base, J shed 4 bases, and the junction held 16 bases outside the gene matches. Germline CDR1 SGHNT, CDR2 YYREEE (reference sequence). The chain's CDR3 is CASSLLGLAGGRATYEQYF. DNA for the CDR3: TGTGCCAGCAGCTTGCTCGGGCTAGCGGGGGGCCGCGCCACATACGAGCAGTACTTC. The entire variable domain, with the rest obtained from reference TRBV5-4 and TRBJ2-7, is as follows: ETGVTQSPTHLIKTRGQQVTLRCSSQSGHNTVSWYQQALGQGPQFIFQYYREEENGRGNFPPRFSGLQFPNYSSELNVNALELDDSALYLCASSLLGLAGGRATYEQYFGPGTRLTVT.

V usage is TRBV4-2 and J usage is TRBJ1-3, with TRBD1 as a possible D gene (6 bases). Trimming took off 3 bases at V and 0 bases at J, with 12 bases between the two ends. CDR3 length equals 16 residues. Germline CDR1 LGHNA, CDR2 YNFKEQ. In DNA, the CDR3 is TGTGCCAGCAGCCATCGCGGGACAACCTCTGGAAACACCATATATTTT. This gives the protein CASSHRGTTSGNTIYF.

The chain links TRBV27 to TRBJ2-7, with TRBD1 matching 11 bases. Germline V lookup: CDR1 MNHEY, CDR2 SMNVEV (reference sequence). CDR3 size: 14 residues. Unmatched junction bases numbered 4, after V lost 6 bases and J lost 3 bases. The chain's CDR3 is CASSFGTGGYEQYF. CDR3 in DNA: TGTGCCAGCAGCTTTGGGACAGGGGGCTACGAGCAGTACTTC.

The genes are TRBV6-5 and TRBJ1-3; D is possibly TRBD1 (5 bases). CDR1 is MNHEY, CDR2 SVGAGI, per germline. This CDR3 spans 14 amino acids. The V gene lost 6 bases and the J gene lost 2 bases, with 11 bases spanning the gap. The CDR3 bases are TGTGCCAGCAGACAAATGGGGGCTGGAAACACCATATATTTT. Protein: CASRQMGAGNTIYF.

J is TRBJ2-3 and V is TRBV29-1; maybe TRBD2 (7 bases). CDR1 is SQVTM, CDR2 ANQGSEA, per germline. V lost 5 bases to trimming and J lost 3 bases, with 15 bases between them. The CDR3 spans 14 residues. CDR3 DNA: TGCAGCGTTAAACAGGGAGGGGGAACAGATACGCAGTATTTT. Translated, it gives CSVKQGGGTDTQYF.

This clone was seen once. V is TRBV9 and J is TRBJ2-3; 9 nucleotides match TRBD1. With 0 bases clipped from V and 6 bases from J, the junction kept 5 bases outside the gene matches. CDR3 length: 15 residues. The germline gives CDR1 SGDLS, CDR2 YYNGEE. The CDR3 spells CASSVESGTGDTQYF. CDR3 sequence (DNA): TGTGCCAGCAGCGTAGAGTCAGGGACAGGGGATACGCAGTATTTT. Looking up the rest from reference TRBV9 and TRBJ2-3 gives the full variable domain: DSGVTQTPKHLITATGQRVTLRCSPRSGDLSVYWYQQSLDQGLQFLIQYYNGEERAKGNILERFSAQQFPDLHSELNLSSLELGDSALYFCASSVESGTGDTQYFGPGTRLTVL.

The J gene is TRBJ2-7, the V gene TRBV4-3; D call uncertain. The length of the CDR3 is 14 residues. Trimming stripped 0 bases from V and 2 bases from J, with 8 bases between. CDR1 is LGHNA and CDR2 is YSLEER in the germline V gene. The CDR3 nucleotides are TGCGCCAGCAGCCAAGATGCAGGCCCCTACGAGCAGTACTTC. It specifies CASSQDAGPYEQYF.

The chain employs TRBV5-1 and TRBJ2-1; no definite D call. Germline CDR1 reads SGHRS; CDR2 reads YFSETQ. This CDR3 is built from 14 residues. Trimming took off 0 bases at V and 2 bases at J, with 6 bases between the two ends. The CDR3 protein is CASSLGQAYNEQFF. In DNA, the CDR3 is TGCGCCAGCAGCTTGGGTCAGGCCTACAATGAGCAGTTCTTC.

The gene calls are TRBV19 and TRBJ1-4; D not certain. The V gene lost 6 bases and the J gene lost 5 bases, with 7 bases spanning the gap. The CDR3 is 12 residues long. Germline V CDR1 and CDR2: LNHDA, SQIVND (reference sequence). CDR3 region: CASRMLNEKLFF. In DNA, the CDR3 is TGTGCCAGTAGGATGCTGAATGAAAAACTGTTTTTT. Filled out from reference TRBV19 and TRBJ1-4, the complete variable domain reads DGGITQSPKYLFRKEGQNVTLSCEQNLNHDAMYWYRQDPGQGLRLIYYSQIVNDFQKGDIAEGYSVSREKKESFPLTVTSAQKNPTAFYLCASRMLNEKLFFGSGTQLSVL.

The chain recombines TRBV6-6 with TRBJ2-7; 11 positions match TRBD1. V dropped 5 bases and J dropped 4; count of bases not matched to a gene: 10. The CDR3 is 16 residues long. Per the germline V gene, CDR1 is MNHNY and CDR2 is SVGAGI (reference sequence). The CDR3 DNA reads as TGTGCCAGCAGTCCCTCGGACAGGGGGCTATCGTACGAGCAGTACTTC. Its translation is CASSPSDRGLSYEQYF.

This chain uses TRBV21-1 with TRBJ2-7; the table's TRBD1 call for D was not verified on the DNA. TRBV21-1 is marked as a pseudogene. The CDR3 runs to 15 residues. CDR3 residues: CASSKRDRWVGEQYF. The CDR3 nucleotides read TGTGCCAGCAGCAAACGGGACAGGTGGGTTGGCGAGCAGTACTTC.

This chain links TRBV4-1 with TRBJ2-6; D call uncertain. Looked up from germline, CDR1 is MGHRA and CDR2 is YSYEKL. This CDR3 is built from 16 residues. Trimming took off 0 bases at V and 2 bases at J, with 8 bases between the two ends. As DNA, the CDR3 is TGCGCCAGCAGCCAAGAATTACCCCCTGGGGCCAACGTCCTGACTTTC. This sequence encodes CASSQELPPGANVLTF.

The rearrangement joins TRBV19 to TRBJ1-5, with D possibly TRBD1 on 5 matching bases. There are 15 residues in the CDR3. V was clipped by 6 bases and J by 4 bases, with 16 bases between them. CDR1 and CDR2 from the germline V gene are LNHDA and SQIVND (reference sequence). This chain's CDR3 is CASSPGRGANQPQHF. The CDR3 DNA reads as TGTGCCAGTAGCCCCGGGAGGGGTGCTAATCAGCCCCAGCATTTT.

The V call is TRBV6-5, the J call TRBJ2-7; 9 bases are shared with TRBD2. The germline V gene encodes CDR1 MNHEY and CDR2 SVGAGI. The ends lost 6 bases at V and 12 bases at J; junction bases unmatched: 15. This CDR3 is 14 amino acids long. Written as DNA, the CDR3 is TGTGCCAGCAGGGGGGGAGCGGGGGGTCCCTATCTGTACTTC. This gives the protein CASRGGAGGPYLYF.

About this clone itself: The sample has other DNA sequences that encode this CDR3 too. The chain joins TRBV7-9 to TRBJ2-5; 11 nucleotides align to TRBD2. V lost 2 bases and J lost 3; bases outside the gene matches: 2. The CDR3 runs to 15 residues. CDR1 and CDR2 (germline): SEHNR, FQNEAQ (reference sequence). CDR3 sequence (DNA): TGTGCCAGCAGCTTACTAGCGGGGGGCGAAGAGACCCAGTACTTC. This encodes CASSLLAGGEETQYF.

The chain recombines TRBV30 with TRBJ2-7; unclear D gene. Between the trimmed V and J ends, which lost 1 base and 2 bases, there was a span of 3 bases. The length of the CDR3 is 11 residues. Looked up from germline, CDR1 is GTSNPN and CDR2 is SVGIG (reference sequence). The CDR3, as DNA: TGTGCCTGGAGTGGAGCCTACGAGCAGTACTTC. Protein sequence: CAWSGAYEQYF. Complete variable domain (other parts from reference TRBV30 and TRBJ2-7): SQTIHQWPATLVQPVGSPLSLECTVEGTSNPNLYWYRQAAGRGLQLLFYSVGIGQISSEVPQNLSASRPQDRQFILSSKKLLLSDSGFYLCAWSGAYEQYFGPGTRLTVT.

The chain recombines TRBV27 with TRBJ1-4; TRBD1 aligns across 12 bases. Germline CDR1 reads MNHEY; CDR2 reads SMNVEV (reference sequence). V shed 5 bases and J 7 bases; nucleotides not matched to a gene: 11. The CDR3 consists of 17 residues. Here the CDR3 DNA reads TGTGCCAGCAGTACCGGGACAGGGGGCGCAGAAAGTGAAAAACTGTTTTTT. Its translation: CASSTGTGGAESEKLFF.

This sequence joins TRBV29-1 and TRBJ2-5, with 7 bases aligning to TRBD1. This CDR3 spans 13 amino acids. Germline V lookup: CDR1 SQVTM, CDR2 ANQGSEA. V was pared by 5 bases and J by 2 bases, with 5 bases of the junction left unmatched. Written as DNA, the CDR3 is TGCAGCGTTTCCGGGACAGCACAAGAGACCCAGTACTTC. Translated, it gives CSVSGTAQETQYF.

Here the CDR3 DNA reads TGTGCCAGCAGCTTACGGACCTACGAGCAGTACTTC. It codes for CASSLRTYEQYF. The rearrangement links TRBV7-2 to TRBJ2-7; D gene unclear. The germline V gene has CDR1 SGHTA and CDR2 FQGNSA. The CDR3 covers 12 residues. V lost 2 bases and J 2 bases, leaving 4 bases between the germline ends.

The chain has TRBV11-3 and TRBJ2-1, with TRBD2 matching over 8 bases. Looked up from germline, CDR1 is SGHNT and CDR2 is YENEEA. V shed 4 bases, J shed 8 bases, and the junction held 10 bases outside the gene matches. The CDR3 spans 15 residues. The CDR3 DNA reads as TGTGCCAGCAGCTCCCTTGGCCTAGCGGGCGATGAGCAGTTCTTC. Translation gives CASSSLGLAGDEQFF.

This chain links TRBV11-2 with TRBJ2-7; D call uncertain. Germline lookup yields CDR1 SGHAT and CDR2 FQNNGV. The CDR3 totals 14 residues. The V gene lost 6 bases and the J gene lost 3 bases, with 15 bases spanning the gap. The CDR3 nucleotides read TGTGCCAGCAGTCAGACCCGCGAGAGCTACGAGCAGTACTTC. Translating gives CASSQTRESYEQYF.

V usage is TRBV6-5 and J usage is TRBJ2-3; weak D call: TRBD2 (5 bases). The V gene's germline CDR1 is MNHEY and CDR2 SVGAGI. Trimming removed 6 bases at V and 6 bases at J, with 13 bases between. CDR3 length equals 13 residues. The CDR3 DNA reads TGTGCCAGCAGCACCGGGATCCTGGATACGCAGTATTTT. Protein sequence: CASSTGILDTQYF.

The V and J genes are TRBV7-9 and TRBJ2-5, with unresolved D. V was cut by 2 bases and J by 2 bases, with 9 bases left in between. CDR3 length: 14 residues. Germline V gene sequence: CDR1 SEHNR, CDR2 FQNEAQ (reference sequence). Here the CDR3 DNA reads TGTGCCAGCAGCTTAATCGAAATACAAGAGACCCAGTACTTC. Translating it yields CASSLIEIQETQYF.

V and J are TRBV5-8 and TRBJ2-1; D is ambiguous. Germline CDR1 is SGHTS and CDR2 is YDEGEE. This CDR3 is 15 amino acids long. The V end lost 4 bases, the J end lost 0 bases, and 11 bases lay between the germline ends. The CDR3 loop is CASSGRKNSYNEQFF. CDR3 nucleotide sequence: TGTGCCAGCAGCGGTCGAAAGAACTCCTACAATGAGCAGTTCTTC. The full variable domain, completed using reference TRBV5-8 and TRBJ2-1, is EAGVTQSPTHLIKTRGQQATLRCSPISGHTSVYWYQQALGLGLQFLLWYDEGEERNRGNFPPRFSGRQFPNYSSELNVNALELEDSALYLCASSGRKNSYNEQFFGPGTRLTVL.

V and J are TRBV27 and TRBJ2-3; D is unresolved. CDR1 and CDR2 from the germline V gene are MNHEY and SMNVEV (reference sequence). V lost 7 bases and J 4 bases, leaving 12 bases between the germline ends. The CDR3 is 13 residues long. This CDR3 reads CASNPSGADTQYF. The CDR3 coding sequence is TGTGCCAGCAACCCTTCTGGGGCAGATACGCAGTATTTT.

The rearrangement joins TRBV7-6 to TRBJ2-5; TRBD2 agrees at 8 bases. The junction had 22 bases not matched to a gene; V was cut back by 4 bases and J by 3 bases. The CDR3 loop spans 20 amino acids. Germline V gene sequence: CDR1 SGHVS, CDR2 FNYEAQ. In nucleotides, the CDR3 is TGTGCCAGCAGCTCCCCCGAACTAGCGGAAATCATAGCCCAGAAAGAGACCCAGTACTTC. It translates to CASSSPELAEIIAQKETQYF. Full variable domain (rest looked up from reference TRBV7-6 and TRBJ2-5): GAGVSQSPRYKVTKRGQDVALRCDPISGHVSLYWYRQALGQGPEFLTYFNYEAQQDKSGLPNDRFSAERPEGSISTLTIQRTEQRDSAMYRCASSSPELAEIIAQKETQYFGPGTRLLVL.